The rows below give T cell receptor beta chains drawn from one sample of a study of Ad26.COV2.S vaccination and SARS-CoV-2 variants. This table comes from immunoSEQ multiplex PCR, and its TCRdb copy is limited to in-frame clones, with some not included. The repertoire holds 350,000 to 500,000 clones, with over 75% as singletons. The input for sequencing was peripheral blood, taken in a trial of Ad26.COV2.S vaccine versus placebo. These receptors all come from a person between 18 and 65 years old who received the Ad26.COV2.S COVID-19 vaccine or a placebo. Each CDR3 is given with its conserved first and last residue. Each record gives: V gene, J gene, clone size, D gene, CDR3 protein. D genes are given only for firm matches. A clone size is listed for some rows: how often the clone was seen (once, few, many), or a class if it is expanded.

v_call: TRBV19
j_call: TRBJ2-1
clone_size: once
d_call: .
cdr3_aa: CASTPTPLGNEQFF

v_call: TRBV12-3/TRBV12-4
j_call: TRBJ1-1
clone_size: .
d_call: .
cdr3_aa: CASSLGESTVAFF

v_call: TRBV19
j_call: TRBJ2-2
clone_size: .
d_call: .
cdr3_aa: CASSPPGDWELFF

v_call: TRBV7-2
j_call: TRBJ2-7
clone_size: .
d_call: .
cdr3_aa: CASSLDAAAYEQYF

v_call: TRBV12-3/TRBV12-4
j_call: TRBJ2-1
clone_size: .
d_call: .
cdr3_aa: CASSLPPREQFF

v_call: TRBV9
j_call: TRBJ1-3
clone_size: .
d_call: .
cdr3_aa: CASSPWTDSGNTIYF

v_call: TRBV15
j_call: TRBJ2-1
clone_size: .
d_call: .
cdr3_aa: CATSRDYAGNNEQFF

v_call: TRBV15
j_call: TRBJ2-7
clone_size: .
d_call: .
cdr3_aa: CATSPQSSYEQYF

v_call: TRBV6-2/TRBV6-3
j_call: TRBJ2-5
clone_size: .
d_call: .
cdr3_aa: CASSRWTLQETQYF

v_call: TRBV27
j_call: TRBJ2-3
clone_size: .
d_call: .
cdr3_aa: CASKTAGGRTTDTQYF

v_call: TRBV5-4
j_call: TRBJ2-5
clone_size: once
d_call: .
cdr3_aa: CASSLSGETQYF

v_call: TRBV5-4
j_call: TRBJ2-2
clone_size: .
d_call: TRBD2
cdr3_aa: CASSFSSGTNTGELFF

v_call: TRBV5-6
j_call: TRBJ1-5
clone_size: .
d_call: .
cdr3_aa: CASSLDNQPQHF

v_call: TRBV12-3/TRBV12-4
j_call: TRBJ1-2
clone_size: .
d_call: .
cdr3_aa: CASSRRLGFGYTF

v_call: TRBV6-2/TRBV6-3
j_call: TRBJ2-6
clone_size: .
d_call: .
cdr3_aa: CASSYVGNSGANVLTF

v_call: TRBV4-3
j_call: TRBJ1-5
clone_size: .
d_call: .
cdr3_aa: CASSQDRGYQPQHF

v_call: TRBV21-1
j_call: TRBJ1-6
clone_size: .
d_call: .
cdr3_aa: CASNSPLHF

v_call: TRBV5-4
j_call: TRBJ2-1
clone_size: .
d_call: .
cdr3_aa: CASSWAGREQFF

v_call: TRBV7-2
j_call: TRBJ2-3
clone_size: .
d_call: .
cdr3_aa: CASSLAGREGTQYF

v_call: TRBV28
j_call: TRBJ1-3
clone_size: .
d_call: .
cdr3_aa: CASSLLDGSGIGASGNTIYF

v_call: TRBV5-1
j_call: TRBJ2-2
clone_size: .
d_call: .
cdr3_aa: CASSLQGSGELFF

v_call: TRBV12-3/TRBV12-4
j_call: TRBJ1-6
clone_size: few
d_call: .
cdr3_aa: CASRPPGDSPLHF

v_call: TRBV30
j_call: TRBJ1-3
clone_size: .
d_call: .
cdr3_aa: CALSTFEGNTIYF

v_call: TRBV20-1
j_call: TRBJ1-2
clone_size: few
d_call: .
cdr3_aa: CSASAGPDRGSSYGYTF

v_call: TRBV4-3
j_call: TRBJ2-3
clone_size: .
d_call: .
cdr3_aa: CASSLQDTDTQYF

v_call: TRBV4-2
j_call: TRBJ2-1
clone_size: .
d_call: .
cdr3_aa: CASSRETELDEQFF

v_call: TRBV19
j_call: TRBJ1-5
clone_size: .
d_call: TRBD1
cdr3_aa: CASNRQGINQPQHF

v_call: TRBV6-5
j_call: TRBJ2-7
clone_size: .
d_call: TRBD1
cdr3_aa: CASSMTGREDEQYF

v_call: TRBV30
j_call: TRBJ1-2
clone_size: .
d_call: TRBD1
cdr3_aa: CAWTRGATKGYTF

v_call: TRBV6-2/TRBV6-3
j_call: TRBJ2-1
clone_size: .
d_call: .
cdr3_aa: CASSRQAGNEQFF

v_call: TRBV3-1/TRBV3-2
j_call: TRBJ1-2
clone_size: few
d_call: TRBD1
cdr3_aa: CASSRGTGGAVLYGYTF

v_call: TRBV27
j_call: TRBJ1-5
clone_size: .
d_call: .
cdr3_aa: CASSFQGRNQPQHF

v_call: TRBV6-5
j_call: TRBJ2-2
clone_size: .
d_call: .
cdr3_aa: CASSYRPNTGELFF

v_call: TRBV25-1
j_call: TRBJ2-3
clone_size: .
d_call: .
cdr3_aa: CASLLNRALPKDTQYF

v_call: TRBV7-3
j_call: TRBJ2-3
clone_size: .
d_call: TRBD1
cdr3_aa: CASSPQGDRSYTQYF

v_call: TRBV20-1
j_call: TRBJ1-1
clone_size: .
d_call: .
cdr3_aa: CSARLDRQAFF

v_call: TRBV6-5
j_call: TRBJ2-7
clone_size: .
d_call: .
cdr3_aa: CASQGPATYEQYF

v_call: TRBV28
j_call: TRBJ2-5
clone_size: .
d_call: TRBD2
cdr3_aa: CAISLAGGRETQYF

v_call: TRBV2
j_call: TRBJ1-4
clone_size: few
d_call: .
cdr3_aa: CASSATGGGEKLFF

v_call: TRBV6-6
j_call: TRBJ1-5
clone_size: once
d_call: .
cdr3_aa: CASNRSNQPQHF

v_call: TRBV28
j_call: TRBJ2-7
clone_size: few
d_call: TRBD1
cdr3_aa: CASSSRDRGYSYEQYF

v_call: TRBV28
j_call: TRBJ1-2
clone_size: .
d_call: .
cdr3_aa: CASSRTLGSMSNYTF

v_call: TRBV11-3
j_call: TRBJ2-1
clone_size: once
d_call: .
cdr3_aa: CASSSDWNEQFF

v_call: TRBV29-1
j_call: TRBJ1-1
clone_size: .
d_call: .
cdr3_aa: CSDGPTRAFF

v_call: TRBV30
j_call: TRBJ2-1
clone_size: .
d_call: TRBD1
cdr3_aa: CAWSVGQGSYNEQFF

v_call: TRBV27
j_call: TRBJ2-7
clone_size: .
d_call: .
cdr3_aa: CASSLGDPHEQYF